Presented here are 29 T cell receptor beta chains from one specimen sequenced in a study of cytomegalovirus exposure and HLA in healthy donors. This PCR relied on a set of 60 Vbeta primers and 13 Jbeta primers. Clones were read by immunoSEQ multiplex PCR, and TCRdb kept only the in-frame ones, dropping some. The data contain tens of thousands of clones, more than 60% of them singletons. The specimen was PBMCs. The source of these receptors is a woman aged 30 to 39 in good health and CMV-seronegative.

In nucleotides, the CDR3 is TGCAGTGCGATCAGGGGAAGGCCGACCTTC. It encodes CSAIRGRPTF. J is TRBJ1-2 and V is TRBV20-1, with a weak D call TRBD1 (6 bases). The CDR3 has 10 residues. Trimming cost V 6 bases and J 14 bases, with 16 bases left between them. The germline gives CDR1 DFQATT, CDR2 SNEGSKA (reference sequence).

The rearrangement joins TRBV18 to TRBJ1-3; D possibly corresponds to TRBD1 (6 bases). V lost 3 bases to trimming and J lost 0 bases, with 12 bases between them. This CDR3 has 16 residues. The germline V gene encodes CDR1 KGHSH and CDR2 LQKENI. The DNA of the CDR3 is TGTGCCAGCTCACCCCGGACAGACCTCTCTGGAAACACCATATATTTT. This encodes CASSPRTDLSGNTIYF.

The V gene is TRBV7-2, the J gene TRBJ1-1; D might be TRBD1 (5 bases). The V and J ends lost 4 bases and 11 bases respectively, with 14 bases between them. Germline CDR1 reads SGHTA; CDR2 reads FQGNSA. CDR3 length: 12 residues. As DNA, the CDR3 is TGTGCCAGCAGCTCAAGGGGCCATGGGGCTTTCTTT. Its translation: CASSSRGHGAFF. Using reference TRBV7-2 and TRBJ1-1 for the parts outside the CDR3, the full variable domain is GAGVSQSPSNKVTEKGKDVELRCDPISGHTALYWYRQSLGQGLEFLIYFQGNSAPDKSGLPSDRFSAERTGGSVSTLTIQRTQQEDSAVYLCASSSRGHGAFFGQGTRLTVV.

As for this clone: At one end the junction does not follow the germline gene, possibly because of a read error. This chain uses TRBV7-9 with TRBJ2-6; TRBD2 is a possible D gene (6 bases). CDR3 size: 17 residues. Germline-derived CDR1 and CDR2 are SEHNR and FQNEAQ (reference sequence). The CDR3 bases are TGTTCCAGCAGCTTAGCAGCGGGTTTTCTGGGGGCCAACGTCCTGACTTTC. This gives the protein CSSSLAAGFLGANVLTF. Full variable domain (outside the CDR3, taken from reference TRBV7-9 and TRBJ2-6): DTGVSQNPRHKITKRGQNVTFRCDPISEHNRLYWYRQTLGQGPEFLTYFQNEAQLEKSRLLSDRFSAERPKGSFSTLEIQRTEQGDSAMYLCSSSLAAGFLGANVLTFGAGSRLTVL.

CDR3 region: CASSSIDGGKNEQFF. CDR3 bases: TGTGCCAGCAGTTCGATCGACGGGGGTAAGAATGAGCAGTTCTTC. This chain links TRBV28 with TRBJ2-1; tentative D call: TRBD2 (6 bases). This CDR3 contains 15 residues. The V gene's germline CDR1 is MDHEN and CDR2 SYDVKM. Trimming took 4 bases from V and 7 from J, leaving 17 bases between them.

The J gene is TRBJ2-5, the V gene TRBV19; 10 bases match TRBD1. This CDR3 contains 17 residues. CDR1 is LNHDA and CDR2 is SQIVND in the germline V gene (reference sequence). Trimming cost V 5 bases and J 4 bases; bases outside gene matches: 13. The DNA of the CDR3 is TGTGCCAGTAGTCCCACCGTCAGACAGGGGGCTGGAGAGACCCAGTACTTC. This encodes CASSPTVRQGAGETQYF. The full variable domain, rest sourced from reference TRBV19 and TRBJ2-5, is DGGITQSPKYLFRKEGQNVTLSCEQNLNHDAMYWYRQDPGQGLRLIYYSQIVNDFQKGDIAEGYSVSREKKESFPLTVTSAQKNPTAFYLCASSPTVRQGAGETQYFGPGTRLLVL.

V and J are TRBV19 and TRBJ1-3; D is unresolved. V lost 8 bases and J 0 bases, leaving 11 bases between the germline ends. CDR1 and CDR2 from the germline V gene are LNHDA and SQIVND (reference sequence). This CDR3 spans 14 amino acids. The CDR3 protein is CASARGDSGNTIYF. The CDR3 DNA follows: TGTGCCAGTGCTCGGGGAGACTCTGGAAACACCATATATTTT.

This sequence joins TRBV9 and TRBJ1-2, with 9 nucleotides matching TRBD1. V was clipped by 1 base and J by 4 bases; unmatched bases: 8. Germline-derived CDR1 and CDR2 are SGDLS and YYNGEE. This CDR3 has 16 residues. CDR3 sequence reads: CASSVRTGDSLYGYTF. The CDR3 nucleotides read TGTGCCAGCAGCGTAAGGACAGGGGATTCACTCTATGGCTACACCTTC.

V is TRBV11-2 and J is TRBJ2-1; TRBD2 agrees at 8 bases. After removal of 4 bases from V and 5 bases from J, the junction contained 10 bases not matched to a gene. Germline V CDR1 and CDR2: SGHAT, FQNNGV. There are 16 residues in the CDR3. CDR3 sequence reads: CASSSVGGRSHNEQFF. As DNA, the CDR3 is TGTGCCAGCAGCTCGGTGGGCGGGAGGAGCCACAATGAGCAGTTCTTC.

CDR3 loop: CASSSRGRGTGELFF. The CDR3 coding sequence is TGTGCCAGCAGTTCCAGGGGAAGAGGCACCGGGGAGCTGTTTTTT. The chain links TRBV6-5 to TRBJ2-2; D might be TRBD1 (6 bases). Germline loops: CDR1 MNHEY, CDR2 SVGAGI. The CDR3 runs 15 residues. Between the trimmed V and J ends, which lost 4 bases and 4 bases, there was a span of 13 bases.

This chain connects TRBV11-3 to TRBJ2-3; 7 nucleotides align to TRBD1. This CDR3 is built from 13 residues. V lost 2 bases to trimming and J lost 7 bases; unmatched junction nucleotides: 3. Per the germline V gene, CDR1 is SGHNT and CDR2 is YENEEA. This chain's CDR3 is CASSLTGEYTQYF. CDR3 in DNA: TGTGCCAGCAGCTTAACAGGGGAATATACGCAGTATTTT.

Only one count was recorded for this clone. V is TRBV5-1 and J is TRBJ1-1; 7 bases agree with TRBD1. The CDR3 spans 19 residues. J was trimmed by 0 bases and V by 4 bases; bases with no gene match: 18. Germline V gene data show CDR1 as SGHRS and CDR2 as YFSETQ. CDR3 protein: CASSPYPLQGSGVNTEAFF. The CDR3 nucleotides read TGCGCCAGCAGCCCATACCCTTTACAGGGGTCGGGTGTGAACACTGAAGCTTTCTTT.

V is TRBV19 and J is TRBJ2-1; D remains ambiguous. CDR1 is LNHDA, CDR2 SQIVND, per germline (reference sequence). The CDR3 covers 14 residues. V was trimmed by 7 bases and J by 6 bases, leaving 16 bases between them. This CDR3 is CASKLTFERNEQFF. The DNA for the CDR3 is TGTGCCAGTAAGTTGACCTTCGAGCGCAATGAGCAGTTCTTC.

J is TRBJ2-1 and V is TRBV11-2, with TRBD2 as a possible D gene (5 bases). Germline assignment: CDR1 SGHAT and CDR2 FQNNGV. The CDR3 loop spans 15 amino acids. Trimming shortened V by 5 bases and J by 6 bases, and 17 bases separated the two germline ends. CDR3 sequence (DNA): TGTGCCAGCAGCCCCGACTACATGGGTTCCAATGAGCAGTTCTTC. It translates to CASSPDYMGSNEQFF.

The gene calls are TRBV29-1 and TRBJ1-5, with 10 positions matching TRBD1. Germline assignment: CDR1 SQVTM and CDR2 ANQGSEA. The CDR3 runs 21 residues. V shed 6 bases and J 0 bases; nucleotides not matched to a gene: 23. The CDR3 coding sequence is TGCAGCGTCGATGAGGCCCAGACACCCGGGACAGGGGCGGTTAGCAATCAGCCCCAGCATTTT. Residues: CSVDEAQTPGTGAVSNQPQHF.

The table lists this clone with a count of one. V is TRBV7-2 and J is TRBJ2-2; D unclear. Germline-derived CDR1 and CDR2 are SGHTA and FQGNSA. The CDR3 is 14 amino acids. V lost 4 bases, J lost 1 base, and 7 bases lay in between. Written as DNA, the CDR3 is TGTGCCAGCAGCTCTCGAGGGAACACCGGGGAGCTGTTTTTT. Translation gives CASSSRGNTGELFF.

The chain joins TRBV7-6 to TRBJ1-5, with D perhaps TRBD1 (6 bases). Per germline, CDR1 SGHVS and CDR2 FNYEAQ. CDR3 length equals 14 residues. The V and J ends lost 4 bases and 6 bases respectively, with 13 bases between them. CDR3 sequence (DNA): TGTGCCAGCAGCTCCACCAGGGGCGGTCAGCCCCAGCATTTT. Residues: CASSSTRGGQPQHF.

Notes on this clone: The same CDR3 is also encoded by other DNA sequences in this sample. The V gene is TRBV5-6, the J gene TRBJ1-1; TRBD1 agrees at 7 bases. The length of the CDR3 is 16 residues. The V and J ends lost 2 bases and 1 base, in that order; junction bases with no gene match: 8. CDR1 is SGHDT, CDR2 YYEEEE, per germline. The CDR3 spells CASSLLTGATNTEAFF. The CDR3 DNA reads as TGTGCCAGCAGCTTACTTACAGGGGCAACGAACACTGAAGCTTTCTTT.

The chain joins TRBV9 to TRBJ2-7; 7 bases are shared with TRBD1. The germline CDR1 and CDR2 sequences are SGDLS and YYNGEE. After removal of 0 bases from V and 7 bases from J, the junction contained 10 bases not matched to a gene. The CDR3 contains 15 residues. This chain's CDR3 is CASSVEAGGLREQYF. The CDR3 nucleotides are TGTGCCAGCAGCGTAGAGGCAGGGGGATTGAGGGAGCAGTACTTC.

This clone turned up a few times. This rearrangement joins TRBV6-6 to TRBJ2-7, with TRBD2 matching 8 bases. The V gene end was trimmed by 4 bases and the J gene end by 0 bases; junction bases not matched to a gene: 2. The CDR3 has 14 residues. Per the germline V gene, CDR1 is MNHNY and CDR2 is SVGAGI (reference sequence). This CDR3 reads CASSWLAGSYEQYF. The CDR3 coding sequence is TGTGCCAGCAGTTGGCTAGCGGGCTCCTACGAGCAGTACTTC.

This clone was seen only a few times. The CDR3 nucleotides are TGCGCCAGCAGTGATGGACTGGGCGGGGGGGCTCGCGAGCAGTTCTTC. Translated: CASSDGLGGGAREQFF. The gene calls are TRBV10-1 and TRBJ2-1, with 9 bases fitting TRBD2. Trimming cost V 3 bases and J 10 bases; bases outside gene matches: 13. Per germline, CDR1 WNHNN and CDR2 SYGVQD (reference sequence). This CDR3 comprises 16 residues.

The CDR3 DNA sequence: TGTGCCAGCAGCTTAGCGACCGCACAGGGACAGCCCCAGCATTTT. This sequence encodes CASSLATAQGQPQHF. The V gene is TRBV7-8, the J gene TRBJ1-5, with TRBD1 as a possible D gene (6 bases). The V end was cut by 0 bases, the J end by 7 bases, with 13 bases between. Germline CDR1 SGHVS, CDR2 FQNEAQ. The CDR3 runs 15 residues.

This chain uses TRBV7-2 with TRBJ2-3; 7 bases match TRBD2. Germline V lookup: CDR1 SGHTA, CDR2 FQGNSA. V gave up 0 bases and J gave up 3 bases; unmatched junction bases: 9. CDR3 length: 17 residues. This chain's CDR3 is CASSLASRASGTDTQYF. CDR3 coding DNA: TGTGCCAGCAGCTTAGCCAGTCGGGCTAGCGGAACAGATACGCAGTATTTT.

The gene calls are TRBV2 and TRBJ1-2, with a tentative D call TRBD1 (5 bases). Deletions cut 2 bases from V and 4 bases from J, with 5 bases between. Germline V lookup: CDR1 SNHLY, CDR2 FYNNEI. This CDR3 region has 12 residues. The CDR3 DNA reads TGTGCCAGCAGTGAACAGGGCTATGGCTACACCTTC. This encodes CASSEQGYGYTF.

The rearrangement joins TRBV5-8 to TRBJ1-5; 9 bases match TRBD1. This CDR3 has 14 amino acids. Trimming at V came to 6 bases and at J to 6 bases, leaving 7 bases not matched to a gene. The germline V gene encodes CDR1 SGHTS and CDR2 YDEGEE. This CDR3 is CASNNRGPGQPQHF. The CDR3 DNA reads TGTGCCAGCAACAACAGGGGGCCTGGTCAGCCCCAGCATTTT.

The rearrangement joins TRBV9 to TRBJ2-5; tentative D call: TRBD1 (5 bases). The germline V and J ends were trimmed by 2 bases and 5 bases, with 10 bases remaining between them. This CDR3 is 13 amino acids long. From germline, CDR1 is SGDLS and CDR2 YYNGEE. The CDR3 DNA follows: TGTGCCAGCAGCGTTGGGCCAGGGGAGACCCAGTACTTC. Translated: CASSVGPGETQYF. Filled out from reference TRBV9 and TRBJ2-5, the complete variable domain reads DSGVTQTPKHLITATGQRVTLRCSPRSGDLSVYWYQQSLDQGLQFLIQYYNGEERAKGNILERFSAQQFPDLHSELNLSSLELGDSALYFCASSVGPGETQYFGPGTRLLVL.

There are a few counts of this clone. The gene calls are TRBV4-3 and TRBJ1-1, with 7 bases lining up with TRBD1. This CDR3 spans 15 amino acids. Germline CDR1 reads LGHNA; CDR2 reads YSLEER. V gave up 2 bases and J gave up 0 bases; unmatched junction bases: 3. The CDR3 sequence is CASSQQDRVNTEAFF. Here the CDR3 DNA reads TGCGCCAGCAGCCAACAAGACAGGGTGAACACTGAAGCTTTCTTT.

The sample holds a few counts of this clone. V usage is TRBV5-6 and J usage is TRBJ2-5; possibly TRBD2 for D (7 bases). Germline V CDR1 and CDR2: SGHDT, YYEEEE. The CDR3 consists of 15 residues. Trimming cost V 4 bases and J 4 bases, with 17 bases left between them. The CDR3 loop is CASSPFRGAGETQYF. DNA for the CDR3: TGTGCCAGCAGCCCCTTCCGGGGGGCGGGAGAGACCCAGTACTTC.

V is TRBV11-1 and J is TRBJ2-7; D is undetermined. V shed 5 bases and J shed 1 base, with 12 bases lying between them. There are 14 residues in the CDR3. Germline CDR1 SGHAT, CDR2 FQDESV (reference sequence). CDR3 sequence (DNA): TGTGCCAGCAGCCCATACAGTGGATCCTACGAGCAGTACGTC. This sequence encodes CASSPYSGSYEQYV.